The 23 T cell receptor beta chains below all came from one sample that was sequenced in a study of T cell responses to AZD1222 COVID-19 vaccine. The table came from immunoSEQ multiplex PCR; TCRdb's copy has only in-frame clones and leaves some out. This table holds approximately 100,000 clones, around nine tenths found once. The sample consisted of peripheral blood, taken 28 days after the second AZD1222 dose. The receptors shown here come from an adult who received the AZD1222 COVID-19 vaccine.

This chain connects TRBV5-1 to TRBJ2-5; D could derive from TRBD1 or TRBD2 (5 bases each). V lost 4 bases, J lost 4 bases, and 14 bases lay in between. There are 14 residues in the CDR3. Germline CDR1 is SGHRS and CDR2 is YFSETQ. Here the CDR3 DNA reads TGCGCCAGCAGCGGTGCGGTTGGGGGAGAGACCCAGTACTTC. It is translated as CASSGAVGGETQYF.

This chain connects TRBV27 to TRBJ2-2; 14 bases are a match to TRBD2. V shed 6 bases and J 3 bases; nucleotides not matched to a gene: 0. The V gene's germline CDR1 is MNHEY and CDR2 SMNVEV (reference sequence). The CDR3 totals 15 residues. DNA of the CDR3: TGTGCCAGCAGGGGACTAGCGGGAGACACCGGGGAGCTGTTTTTT. It yields the protein CASRGLAGDTGELFF.

The V and J genes are TRBV5-1 and TRBJ2-7; no definite D call. The germline CDR1 and CDR2 sequences are SGHRS and YFSETQ. CDR3 length: 14 residues. V was pared by 1 base and J by 3 bases, with 11 bases between. The CDR3 sequence: CASSLKTESYEQYF. CDR3 DNA sequence: TGCGCCAGCAGCTTGAAAACTGAAAGCTACGAGCAGTACTTC.

V and J are TRBV11-3 and TRBJ2-7; D is possibly TRBD1 (5 bases). This CDR3 has 13 residues. Germline assignment: CDR1 SGHNT and CDR2 YENEEA. V was trimmed by 3 bases and J by 1 base, leaving 7 bases between them. The CDR3 sequence is CASSFDSSYEQYF. DNA of the CDR3: TGTGCCAGCAGCTTCGACAGTTCCTACGAGCAGTACTTC.

The CDR3 region has the DNA TGTGCCAGCAGTTTAAGGGGCAAGGCTAACTATGGCTACACCTTC. Its translation is CASSLRGKANYGYTF. The chain recombines TRBV28 with TRBJ1-2, with a possible D match to TRBD1 (5 bases). V was trimmed by 2 bases and J by 0 bases, leaving 10 bases between them. The CDR3 loop spans 15 amino acids. Germline CDR1 reads MDHEN; CDR2 reads SYDVKM.

This clone was counted between two and nine times. The chain has TRBV27 and TRBJ1-1; D is unclear. The CDR3 is 12 amino acids. The germline V gene encodes CDR1 MNHEY and CDR2 SMNVEV (reference sequence). V was shortened by 3 bases and J by 7 bases, with 9 bases between the two germline ends. CDR3 in DNA: TGTGCCAGCAGTTTGGGCCTTGGTGAAGCTTTCTTT. The encoded protein is CASSLGLGEAFF.

The chain is built from TRBV12-3 or TRBV12-4 and TRBJ2-1, with D possibly TRBD1 on 5 matching bases. Trimming took 6 bases from V and 7 from J, leaving 10 bases between them. CDR3 length: 12 residues. This CDR3 reads CASRGRVNEQFF. The CDR3 DNA is TGTGCCAGCAGGGGGCGAGTTAATGAGCAGTTCTTC.

V usage is TRBV9 and J usage is TRBJ2-1; D possibly uses TRBD1 or TRBD2 (6 bases each). The CDR3 loop spans 17 amino acids. V was cut by 0 bases and J by 2 bases, with 15 bases left in between. Germline-derived CDR1 and CDR2 are SGDLS and YYNGEE. The CDR3 region has the DNA TGTGCCAGCAGCGTAGTCTCGGGAGCAGGGGCCTACAATGAGCAGTTCTTC. It specifies CASSVVSGAGAYNEQFF.

V gene TRBV6-5 combines with J gene TRBJ1-1; possibly TRBD1 for D (6 bases). Trimming removed 4 bases from V and 4 bases from J, with 16 bases in between. Germline V lookup: CDR1 MNHEY, CDR2 SVGAGI. The CDR3 is 15 residues long. CDR3 residues: CASSSTGARGTEAFF. The CDR3 DNA follows: TGTGCCAGCAGTTCTACGGGGGCTCGTGGCACTGAAGCTTTCTTT.

V and J are TRBV24-1 and TRBJ2-2; D ambiguous. CDR3 length: 14 amino acids. From germline, CDR1 is KGHDR and CDR2 SFDVKD. Trimming cost V 5 bases and J 0 bases, with 6 bases left between them. The CDR3 sequence: CATSGVPNTGELFF. In DNA form, the CDR3 reads TGTGCCACCAGTGGGGTTCCGAACACCGGGGAGCTGTTTTTT.

This chain joins TRBV7-8 and TRBJ2-7; D remains ambiguous. Germline-derived CDR1 and CDR2 are SGHVS and FQNEAQ. V was trimmed by 3 bases and J by 0 bases, leaving 9 bases between them. The CDR3 is 14 amino acids. CDR3 nucleotide sequence: TGTGCCAGCAGCTTTGGCCATAGCTCCTACGAGCAGTACTTC. This translates into CASSFGHSSYEQYF.

V usage is TRBV4-3 and J usage is TRBJ1-2; 8 bases line up with TRBD1. CDR3 length: 14 residues. With 3 bases clipped from V and 1 base from J, the junction kept 1 base outside the gene matches. Looked up from germline, CDR1 is LGHNA and CDR2 is YSLEER. CDR3 sequence reads: CASSQGQVNYGYTF. DNA of the CDR3: TGCGCCAGCAGCCAGGGACAGGTTAACTATGGCTACACCTTC.

V and J are TRBV6-2 or TRBV6-3 and TRBJ2-7; D is perhaps TRBD2 (5 bases). V was cut by 5 bases and J by 3 bases, with 11 bases left in between. Germline V gene data show CDR1 as MNHEY and CDR2 as SVGEGT. The CDR3 runs 13 residues. CDR3 sequence (DNA): TGTGCCAGCAGTCATGGACTGATCTACGAGCAGTACTTC. Translating gives CASSHGLIYEQYF.

The chain links TRBV27 to TRBJ2-6; no clear D. Trimming removed 4 bases at V and 2 bases at J, with 15 bases between. CDR1 and CDR2 (germline): MNHEY, SMNVEV (reference sequence). This CDR3 spans 17 amino acids. The chain's CDR3 is CASSYVGNFPGANVLTF. The CDR3 DNA reads as TGTGCCAGCAGTTATGTAGGGAACTTCCCTGGGGCCAACGTCCTGACTTTC.

The chain is built from TRBV18 and TRBJ2-3; D unclear. The CDR3 runs to 19 residues. V lost 0 bases and J lost 3, with 22 bases in between. Per the germline V gene, CDR1 is KGHSH and CDR2 is LQKENI. The CDR3 DNA reads as TGTGCCAGCTCACCACCTTTGGAACACGACGCCACCAGGACAGATACGCAGTATTTT. Its protein is CASSPPLEHDATRTDTQYF.

This sequence joins TRBV7-8 and TRBJ2-5, with 12 bases identical to TRBD2. Germline V gene sequence: CDR1 SGHVS, CDR2 FQNEAQ. After removal of 5 bases from V and 4 bases from J, the junction contained 8 bases not matched to a gene. This CDR3 comprises 16 residues. The CDR3 bases are TGTGCCAGCAGCCCCCGGACTAGCGGGACGCCAGAGACCCAGTACTTC. Encoded protein: CASSPRTSGTPETQYF.

The chain combines TRBV27 with TRBJ1-1; D gene uncertain. Trimming took off 8 bases at V and 5 bases at J, with 15 bases between the two ends. Germline lookup yields CDR1 MNHEY and CDR2 SMNVEV (reference sequence). The CDR3 contains 13 residues. For the CDR3, the DNA is TGTGCCAGCGGGGAGGGAACGGGGACTGAAGCTTTCTTT. This translates into CASGEGTGTEAFF.

J is TRBJ2-4 and V is TRBV19; no clear D. Germline lookup yields CDR1 LNHDA and CDR2 SQIVND (reference sequence). V lost 3 bases, J lost 2 bases, and 5 bases lay in between. CDR3 size: 13 residues. CDR3 residues: CASSIRPKNIQYF. CDR3 coding DNA: TGTGCCAGTAGTATTAGGCCCAAAAACATTCAGTACTTC.

V and J are TRBV10-3 and TRBJ2-2; 7 bases are a match to TRBD1. The germline V gene has CDR1 ENHRY and CDR2 SYGVKD. This CDR3 contains 14 residues. Trimming took 8 bases from V and 3 from J; bases not matched to a gene: 6. The CDR3 DNA reads as TGTGCCATCTCACCGGGACAGTACACCGGGGAGCTGTTTTTT. Encoded protein: CAISPGQYTGELFF.

This chain uses TRBV4-3 with TRBJ1-1; D is unclear. Trimming took 2 bases from V and 1 from J, leaving 8 bases between them. The CDR3 sequence is 14 residues long. The V gene's germline CDR1 is LGHNA and CDR2 YSLEER. CDR3 DNA: TGCGCCAGCAGCCAATTATCAAGGAACACTGAAGCTTTCTTT. Its translation is CASSQLSRNTEAFF.

This clone has a handful of counts. The V gene is TRBV5-4, the J gene TRBJ2-7; TRBD2 matches at 7 bases. CDR1 is SGHNT, CDR2 YYREEE, per germline (reference sequence). V dropped 4 bases and J dropped 0; count of bases not matched to a gene: 4. CDR3 size: 14 residues. CDR3 in amino acids: CASSRRDYSYEQYF. The CDR3 bases are TGTGCCAGCAGCAGAAGGGACTACTCCTACGAGCAGTACTTC.

The chain joins TRBV28 to TRBJ1-3, with D tentatively TRBD1 (6 bases). Trimming left V 2 bases short and J 4 bases short, with 12 bases between. The CDR3 consists of 15 residues. The V gene's germline CDR1 is MDHEN and CDR2 SYDVKM. The CDR3 bases are TGTGCCAGCAGTTTAGTCAGGGGCCTCGGAAACACCATATATTTT. It translates to CASSLVRGLGNTIYF.

This chain connects TRBV7-9 to TRBJ2-2; TRBD2 agrees at 8 bases. V was clipped by 6 bases and J by 6 bases; unmatched bases: 12. Germline CDR1 reads SEHNR; CDR2 reads FQNEAQ (reference sequence). This CDR3 comprises 16 residues. The CDR3 loop is CASRRPGLGLSGELFF. DNA for the CDR3: TGTGCCAGCAGAAGACCGGGACTAGGGCTCTCCGGGGAGCTGTTTTTT.